This TCR beta chain appears in the sequencing data of a study of spatial heterogeneity in lung cancer. Study-level background: TCR and UMI combinations that were unique each appeared, on average, more than ten times in raw reads.

Indicated time point: sample taken at primary tumor resection. The donors, around 72 patients with untreated early-stage non-small cell lung cancer, provided the samples. The authors sequenced whole RNA from tumor, nontumor lung or frozen PBMC without sorting. TCRdb re-called the 5' RACE reads with MiXCR, one entry per CDR3 protein. The top ten clones hold about 35% of a sample with about 22,000 distinct CDR3 sequences, around 5.8% of them seen once. This clonotype was counted ten times or more. Sample: PBMCs, taken at surgery. The clonotype originates from a male donor with early-stage non-small cell lung cancer.

CDR3 bases: TGTGCCAGCAGCTTAGGCCAGGCGCCTGTCTACAATGAGCAGTTCTTC. It translates to CASSLGQAPVYNEQFF. This chain uses TRBV7-9 with TRBJ2-1; D remains unclear. The V gene lost 1 base and the J gene lost 3 bases, with 13 bases spanning the gap. This CDR3 contains 16 residues. The germline V gene has CDR1 SEHNR and CDR2 FQNEAQ (reference sequence).